This entry describes one T cell receptor beta chain. This entry is derived from a study of blood T cell repertoires in COVID-19. Sequencing used immunoSEQ multiplex PCR; TCRdb keeps in-frame clones, though not all of them. The table has approximately 180,000 clones, around three quarters seen once. Sequences were obtained from PBMCs or T cells enriched from blood (not recorded which). The clonotype was recovered from a woman aged 45-65 years with acute COVID-19.

The CDR3: CASSQLAGDEQFF. The CDR3 DNA reads as TGTGCCAGCAGCCAACTAGCGGGGGATGAGCAGTTCTTC. V usage is TRBV3-1 (or the pseudogene TRBV3-2) and J usage is TRBJ2-1, with 10 bases lining up with TRBD2. CDR1 LGHDT and CDR2 YNNKEL come from the germline V gene (reference sequence). This CDR3 comprises 13 residues. The ends lost 2 bases at V and 8 bases at J; junction bases unmatched: 0.